The sample holds many counts of the clone carrying this T cell receptor beta chain. The antigen remains undetermined. TCRdb re-analysed the 5' RACE reads in MiXCR, keeping a single row per CDR3 protein. The sample shows just over 350,000 distinct CDR3 sequences, around an eighth of them seen only once. These data originate in a study of T-cell memory formation after mild COVID-19. Study results and limitations: The appearance of some responding clones in pre-infection memory suggested that cross-reactive memory joined.

V lost 3 bases and J lost 2, with 6 bases in between. CDR3 length: 13 residues. Sequenced sample: PBMCs or a T cell subset sorted from them (not recorded which). The V gene is TRBV12-3 or TRBV12-4, the J gene TRBJ2-3, with D tentatively TRBD1 or TRBD2 (5 bases each). This TCR was sampled from a man aged 18 to 30 who had mild COVID-19 (a few samples of this study predate the infection). Cell type and time point are not known. CDR3 DNA sequence: TGTGCCAGCAGTTTCGGGACCACAGATACGCAGTATTTT. It encodes CASSFGTTDTQYF.